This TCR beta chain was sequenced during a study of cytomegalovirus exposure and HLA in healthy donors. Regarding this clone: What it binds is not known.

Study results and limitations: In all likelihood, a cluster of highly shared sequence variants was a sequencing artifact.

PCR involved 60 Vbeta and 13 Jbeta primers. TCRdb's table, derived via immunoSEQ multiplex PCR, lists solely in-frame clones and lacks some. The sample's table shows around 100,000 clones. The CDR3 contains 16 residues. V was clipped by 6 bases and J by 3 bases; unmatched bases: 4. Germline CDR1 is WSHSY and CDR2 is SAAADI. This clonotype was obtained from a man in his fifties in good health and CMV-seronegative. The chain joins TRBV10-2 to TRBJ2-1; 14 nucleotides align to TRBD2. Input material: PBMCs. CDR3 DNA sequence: TGCGCCAGCAGGGGGACTAGCGGGGGCCTCTACAATGAGCAGTTCTTC. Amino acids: CASRGTSGGLYNEQFF.